A selection of T cell receptor beta chains follows, all from one sample in a study of shared clonotypes between healthy human individuals. Profiled with immunoSEQ multiplex PCR; TCRdb holds only in-frame clones, not every one. The table shows approximately 980,000 clones, with 76% occurring only once. Input material: memory CD4+ T cells sorted from blood. These receptors were obtained from a man between 18 and 29 years old in good health. Each CDR3 is given with its conserved first and last residue. D genes are given only for firm matches. The listing skips clone size in some rows; elsewhere it reads once, few, many or a size class.

CSVYTDTQYF	TGCAGCGTCTACACAGATACGCAGTATTTT	10	NA	TRBJ2-3	few	TRBV29-1
CAWKRVSGSSYEQYF	TGTGCCTGGAAGCGAGTGTCAGGGAGCTCCTACGAGCAGTACTTC	15	NA	TRBJ2-7	NA	TRBV30
CASSFSFGTPSEQYF	TGTGCCAGCAGCTTTTCATTCGGGACCCCCAGCGAGCAGTACTTC	15	NA	TRBJ2-7	NA	TRBV7-2
CASSPPPGQGKSQWQYEQYF	TGTGCCAGCAGTCCGCCCCCGGGACAGGGCAAATCCCAGTGGCAGTACGAGCAGTACTTC	20	TRBD1	TRBJ2-7	NA	TRBV28
CASSHDQGTLNTEAFF	TGCGCCAGCAGCCATGACCAGGGGACCCTGAACACTGAAGCTTTCTTT	16	NA	TRBJ1-1	NA	TRBV4-1
CASTDSGTSTDTQYF	TGTGCCAGCACCGATAGCGGGACCTCCACAGATACGCAGTATTTT	15	TRBD2	TRBJ2-3	NA	TRBV2
CSVGGGGRNTGELFF	TGCAGCGTCGGGGGTGGGGGAAGGAACACCGGGGAGCTGTTTTTT	15	NA	TRBJ2-2	few	TRBV29-1
CASSYEPPNTGELFF	TGTGCCAGCAGTTACGAACCACCGAACACCGGGGAGCTGTTTTTT	15	NA	TRBJ2-2	NA	TRBV6-6
CASSVDGTIRSGNTIYF	TGTGCCAGCAGCGTAGATGGGACTATCCGCTCTGGAAACACCATATATTTT	17	NA	TRBJ1-3	NA	TRBV9
CASSLDRGQETQYF	TGTGCCAGCAGCTTGGACAGGGGCCAAGAGACCCAGTACTTC	14	TRBD1	TRBJ2-5	NA	TRBV5-4
CASSLTTLGSSSYEQYF	TGTGCCAGCAGCCTCACCACGTTAGGTTCAAGCTCCTACGAGCAGTACTTC	17	NA	TRBJ2-7	NA	TRBV5-8
CASSPTGMETQYF	TGTGCCAGTAGTCCGACAGGAATGGAGACCCAGTACTTC	13	NA	TRBJ2-5	NA	TRBV19
CASSPPQGIEQFF	TGTGCCAGCTCACCGCCACAGGGTATTGAGCAGTTCTTC	13	NA	TRBJ2-1	NA	TRBV18
CASKGGTGDWNEQYF	TGTGCCAGCAAGGGGGGAACAGGGGACTGGAACGAGCAGTACTTC	15	NA	TRBJ2-7	few	TRBV2
CASSLTPGETQYF	TGTGCCAGCAGCTTAACACCCGGGGAGACCCAGTACTTC	13	NA	TRBJ2-5	NA	TRBV7-3
CASSLAGSGNTIYF	TGTGCCAGCAGCTTAGCAGGGTCTGGAAACACCATATATTTT	14	NA	TRBJ1-3	NA	TRBV7-9
CASSIAPPGWTNTGELFF	TGTGCCAGTAGTATAGCCCCGCCTGGGTGGACGAACACCGGGGAGCTGTTTTTT	18	NA	TRBJ2-2	NA	TRBV19
CASSLAGGRAKNIQYF	TGTGCCAGCAGCTTAGCAGGCGGGAGGGCCAAAAACATTCAGTACTTC	16	TRBD2	TRBJ2-4	NA	TRBV7-2
CASSPGGGRTYEQYF	TGCGCCAGCAGCCCCGGGGGAGGGAGGACCTACGAGCAGTACTTC	15	TRBD2	TRBJ2-7	NA	TRBV4-1
CASSGRQGAEAFF	TGTGCCAGCAGTGGGCGACAGGGGGCTGAAGCTTTCTTT	13	TRBD1	TRBJ1-1	NA	TRBV28
CASSESQPTDTQYF	TGTGCCAGCAGTGAATCACAACCCACAGATACGCAGTATTTT	14	NA	TRBJ2-3	once	TRBV25-1
CASSQGTDYGYTF	TGTGCCAGCAGCCAAGGGACGGACTATGGCTACACCTTC	13	NA	TRBJ1-2	NA	TRBV16
CTSSHARTTWGTQYF	TGCACCAGCAGCCATGCCAGGACAACCTGGGGGACCCAGTACTTC	15	NA	TRBJ2-5	NA	TRBV1
CASSLGAGAVNTEAFF	TGTGCCAGCAGCTTAGGGGCAGGGGCTGTGAACACTGAAGCTTTCTTT	16	NA	TRBJ1-1	NA	TRBV7-8
CASPLPAAPTEQGGDTQYF	TGCGCCAGCCCCCTACCAGCAGCCCCCACTGAACAAGGGGGAGATACGCAGTATTTT	19	NA	TRBJ2-3	NA	TRBV5-1
CASSAQGRPLYNEQFF	TGTGCCAGCAGCGCCCAAGGGCGGCCCTTATACAATGAGCAGTTCTTC	16	NA	TRBJ2-1	once	TRBV9
CASSSSGYSYEQYF	TGTGCCAGCAGCTCAAGCGGGTACTCCTACGAGCAGTACTTC	14	NA	TRBJ2-7	NA	TRBV7-2
CASSYQGNNEKLFF	TGTGCCAGCAGTTATCAAGGGAATAATGAAAAACTGTTTTTT	14	NA	TRBJ1-4	NA	TRBV6-6
CASSGGVQDTQYF	TGTGCCAGCAGCGGCGGAGTGCAAGATACGCAGTATTTT	13	NA	TRBJ2-3	NA	TRBV9
CASSEGQGWTQYF	TGTGCCAGTAGTGAGGGACAGGGATGGACCCAGTACTTC	13	TRBD1	TRBJ2-5	once	TRBV19
CASSEALNQPQHF	TGCGCCAGCAGCGAAGCCTTAAATCAGCCCCAGCATTTT	13	NA	TRBJ1-5	NA	TRBV10-2
CASSYGRGSYEQYF	TGTGCCAGCAGTTACGGCAGGGGATCCTACGAGCAGTACTTC	14	NA	TRBJ2-7	NA	TRBV6-5
CASSISPRGRSNQPQHF	TGTGCCAGTAGTATATCCCCTCGGGGGCGAAGTAATCAGCCCCAGCATTTT	17	NA	TRBJ1-5	NA	TRBV19
CASSPPLLGSVAPLHF	TGTGCCAGCTCACCCCCACTTTTGGGGAGTGTAGCGCCCCTCCACTTT	16	NA	TRBJ1-6	NA	TRBV18
CAWGNRGLYEQYF	TGTGCCTGGGGTAACAGGGGCCTCTACGAGCAGTACTTC	13	TRBD1	TRBJ2-7	NA	TRBV30
CAITWGRNTEAFF	TGTGCCATCACATGGGGCAGGAACACTGAAGCTTTCTTT	13	NA	TRBJ1-1	NA	TRBV6-1
CASSSLGGGTYEQYF	TGTGCCAGCAGTTCTCTTGGCGGGGGGACTTACGAGCAGTACTTC	15	TRBD2	TRBJ2-7	NA	TRBV27
CASSREYSRGEQYF	TGTGCCAGCAGCCGGGAGTATTCTCGGGGCGAGCAGTACTTC	14	NA	TRBJ2-7	once	TRBV7-2
CASSFGGISNQPQHF	TGTGCCAGCAGCTTTGGGGGGATAAGCAATCAGCCCCAGCATTTT	15	NA	TRBJ1-5	NA	TRBV5-6
CAWSVGGSYEQYF	TGTGCCTGGAGTGTAGGTGGGTCCTACGAGCAGTACTTC	13	NA	TRBJ2-7	few	TRBV30
CASSFFGELFF	TGCGCCAGCAGCTTCTTCGGGGAGCTGTTTTTT	11	NA	TRBJ2-2	NA	TRBV5-1
CASSEGVNALTDTQYF	TGCGCCAGCAGCGAGGGAGTGAACGCCCTCACAGATACGCAGTATTTT	16	NA	TRBJ2-3	NA	TRBV5-1
CASSKSRETNEKLFF	TGTGCCAGCAGCAAATCGAGGGAAACTAATGAAAAACTGTTTTTT	15	NA	TRBJ1-4	NA	TRBV21-1
CASGSQVFEAFF	TGTGCTAGTGGCTCCCAGGTCTTTGAAGCTTTCTTT	12	NA	TRBJ1-1	once	TRBV12-5
CSGLDRASTGELFF	TGCAGCGGATTGGACAGGGCCAGCACCGGGGAGCTGTTTTTT	14	TRBD1	TRBJ2-2	NA	TRBV29-1
CAWRGFLGEKLFF	TGTGCCTGGAGGGGGTTTTTAGGGGAAAAACTGTTTTTT	13	NA	TRBJ1-4	NA	TRBV30
CASSLGGIAGNTIYF	TGTGCCAGCAGCTTGGGGGGGATTGCTGGAAACACCATATATTTT	15	NA	TRBJ1-3	NA	TRBV5-4
CAIGGTDTQYF	TGTGCCATCGGGGGCACAGATACGCAGTATTTT	11	NA	TRBJ2-3	NA	TRBV10-3
CASSWTSGSQNEQFF	TGTGCCAGCAGTTGGACTAGCGGGAGTCAGAATGAGCAGTTCTTC	15	TRBD2	TRBJ2-1	NA	TRBV6-1
CASSWSPSRPYEQYF	TGTGCCAGCAGTTGGAGCCCTTCACGGCCCTACGAGCAGTACTTC	15	NA	TRBJ2-7	NA	TRBV27
CASSVEAAGGGSPLHF	TGTGCCAGCAGCGTAGAAGCGGCAGGGGGGGGCTCACCCCTCCACTTT	16	TRBD1	TRBJ1-6	NA	TRBV9
CASSLGFKDKETQYF	TGTGCCAGCAGCTTAGGATTCAAGGATAAAGAGACCCAGTACTTC	15	NA	TRBJ2-5	NA	TRBV11-2
CASKTDLNIQYF	TGTGCTAGTAAGACGGACTTAAACATTCAGTACTTC	12	NA	TRBJ2-4	NA	TRBV12-5
CASSQRVQETQYF	TGTGCCAGCAGCCAACGGGTACAAGAGACCCAGTACTTC	13	NA	TRBJ2-5	NA	TRBV7-2
CASSLEGPSQPQHF	TGTGCCAGCAGCTTGGAAGGCCCAAGTCAGCCCCAGCATTTT	14	NA	TRBJ1-5	NA	TRBV5-8
CASSLRLALQSGELFF	TGTGCCAGCAGCCTCCGACTAGCGTTGCAGTCCGGGGAGCTGTTTTTT	16	TRBD2	TRBJ2-2	few	TRBV7-8
CASSFNIAGGRETQYF	TGTGCCAGCAGCTTTAACATAGCGGGAGGGAGAGAGACCCAGTACTTC	16	TRBD2	TRBJ2-5	NA	TRBV7-2
CASTPVTGYGYTF	TGTGCCAGCACTCCGGTGACAGGCTATGGCTACACCTTC	13	NA	TRBJ1-2	NA	TRBV2
CASGRPDREGEQYF	TGCGCCAGCGGTCGTCCGGACAGGGAGGGCGAGCAGTACTTC	14	NA	TRBJ2-7	NA	TRBV4-1
CASSPDQGSTEAFF	TGTGCCAGCTCACCCGATCAGGGAAGCACTGAAGCTTTCTTT	14	NA	TRBJ1-1	few	TRBV18